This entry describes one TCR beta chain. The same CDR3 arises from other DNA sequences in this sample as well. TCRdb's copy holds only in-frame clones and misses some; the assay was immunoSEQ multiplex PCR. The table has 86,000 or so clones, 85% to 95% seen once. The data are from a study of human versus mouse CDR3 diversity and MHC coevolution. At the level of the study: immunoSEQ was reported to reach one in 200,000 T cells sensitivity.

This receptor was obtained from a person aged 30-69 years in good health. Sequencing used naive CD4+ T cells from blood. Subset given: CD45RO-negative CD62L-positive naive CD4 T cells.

The CDR3 is CASSIGGNSYEQYF. The CDR3 DNA sequence: TGTGCCAGTAGTATAGGGGGCAACTCCTACGAGCAGTACTTC. The chain uses TRBV19 and TRBJ2-7; possibly TRBD1 for D (5 bases). Germline lookup yields CDR1 LNHDA and CDR2 SQIVND (reference sequence). V was pared by 1 base and J by 0 bases, with 7 bases between. The CDR3 contains 14 residues. The full variable domain, its missing parts supplied by reference TRBV19 and TRBJ2-7, is DGGITQSPKYLFRKEGQNVTLSCEQNLNHDAMYWYRQDPGQGLRLIYYSQIVNDFQKGDIAEGYSVSREKKESFPLTVTSAQKNPTAFYLCASSIGGNSYEQYFGPGTRLTVT.